The text below deals with one TCR beta chain. The source of the sample is a study of blood T cell repertoires in COVID-19. Study summary: COVID-19 samples collected from the United States, Italy and Spain covered acute and convalescent phases.

Authors' data handling: Reference gene primer amplification in the assay estimated nucleated cell counts. TCRdb keeps only in-frame clones here, not all; method: immunoSEQ multiplex PCR. The V and J calls and the clone size are those of that table, but D and trimming were determined from the DNA. This repertoire shows about 59,000 clones, around 88% found once; its top ten account for about 18%. Trimming left V 2 bases short and J 6 bases short, with 8 bases between. Germline CDR1 and CDR2: SGHVS and FNYEAQ. The CDR3 is 13 amino acids. The sample consisted of peripheral blood. The V and J genes are TRBV7-6 and TRBJ1-5, with D perhaps matching TRBD1 (5 bases). The clonotype comes from an elderly woman with active COVID-19. CDR3 loop: CASSLTDSQPQHF. The CDR3 DNA reads TGTGCCAGCAGCTTAACCGACAGTCAGCCCCAGCATTTT.